The clone carrying this T cell receptor beta chain was observed a single time. The data were obtained in a study of shared T cell receptors in the human thymus. The V gene's germline CDR1 is GTSNPN and CDR2 SVGIG (reference sequence). The CDR3 spans 16 residues. Trimming cost V 2 bases and J 3 bases, with 19 bases left between them. Some clones are missing from TCRdb's copy, which holds only in-frame ones; the method was immunoSEQ multiplex PCR. The sample contains about 660,000 clones, 87% of which appear only once. The same sample was also used in a study of human thymus T cells. As that report states: Resections obtained during corrective heart surgery supplied the thymus tissue. Related research has reported that thymic repertoires overlap highly among unrelated individuals.

The sample consisted of thymocytes. The chain couples TRBV30 to TRBJ1-2; no clear D gene. This clonotype originated in a boy younger than two with a congenital heart defect. The CDR3 is CAWSYGKRGMYYGYTF. Written as DNA, the CDR3 is TGTGCCTGGAGTTACGGGAAAAGAGGGATGTACTATGGCTACACCTTC.